The text below deals with one T cell receptor (beta chain). Antigen unknown. Trimming took 8 bases from V and 5 from J; bases not matched to a gene: 7. Germline V gene data show CDR1 as SGHRS and CDR2 as YFSETQ. This CDR3 spans 15 amino acids. The data were taken from a study of STAT3 mutations in large granular lymphocyte leukemia. Study in general: More than 30% of treated T-LGLL patients showed hematologic response to immunosuppression.

General study findings and limits: Samples missed the first appearance of the clone. At least one immunodominant TCR beta clonotype appeared in every T-cell large granular lymphocyte leukemia patient. Some patients had persisting codominant clonotypes that could mask small clones.

Each sample's TCRbeta library yielded on average around 42,000 productive templates. The method was immunoSEQ multiplex PCR; TCRdb's version includes in-frame clones alone and lacks a portion of them. The table includes 30,000 to 35,000 clones, about 80% detected once. Sequencing used peripheral blood mononuclear cells. The chain couples TRBV5-1 to TRBJ2-3; 14 bases align to TRBD2. This receptor was obtained from a woman aged 45-60 years with T-cell large granular lymphocyte leukemia. Some clones in this sample may be carry-over from other donors' samples. The CDR3 DNA reads as TGCGCCAGTTCACGACTAGCGGGAGGGGGAGATACGCAGTATTTT. Protein product: CASSRLAGGGDTQYF.